The 26 T cell receptor beta chains below were found in one sample sequenced in a study of blood T cells in healthy people across ages. A second about 7 to 11 cycle PCR used barcoded and J-beta primers. TCRdb reanalysed the 5' RACE reads using MiXCR and keeps one entry per CDR3 protein. Of 1.5 million to 2 million distinct CDR3 sequences listed, approximately 28% are singletons. Sequenced input: blood. The receptors here all came from a young woman in good health.

The table lists this clonotype with a few counts. The J gene is TRBJ2-7, the V gene TRBV29-1; D possibly corresponds to TRBD2 (5 bases). The ends were cut back, 7 bases at V and 7 bases at J, with 20 bases in the middle. The CDR3 extends over 13 amino acids. The germline gives CDR1 SQVTM, CDR2 ANQGSEA. The chain's CDR3 is CSARVVPGWEQYF. CDR3 DNA sequence: TGCAGCGCCCGGGTGGTCCCGGGGTGGGAGCAGTACTTC.

This clonotype was counted ten times or more. J is TRBJ2-7 and V is TRBV10-2, with TRBD1 identical over 7 bases. CDR3 length: 16 residues. Losses at the gene ends were 3 bases for V and 3 bases for J; bases not matched to a gene: 11. Germline CDR1 and CDR2: WSHSY and SAAADI. The CDR3 loop reads CASSDGGVRDSYEQYF. In nucleotides, the CDR3 is TGCGCCAGCAGTGATGGAGGTGTAAGGGACAGCTACGAGCAGTACTTC.

This clonotype was detected only once. The chain joins TRBV27 to TRBJ2-7; possibly TRBD1 or TRBD2 for D (5 bases each). The CDR3 covers 17 residues. Per germline, CDR1 MNHEY and CDR2 SMNVEV (reference sequence). The germline V and J ends were trimmed by 3 bases and 2 bases, with 20 bases remaining between them. The chain's CDR3 is CASSFFGDERTAYEQYF. CDR3 bases: TGTGCCAGCAGTTTTTTCGGGGACGAACGGACCGCCTACGAGCAGTACTTC.

This clonotype was observed a few times. The chain joins TRBV20-1 to TRBJ2-1; the match to TRBD2 covers 10 bases. After removal of 6 bases from V and 1 base from J, the junction contained 3 bases not matched to a gene. There are 14 residues in the CDR3. Germline V gives CDR1 DFQATT, CDR2 SNEGSKA (reference sequence). CDR3 in DNA: TGCAGTGCAGCGGGGGGGGAGTCCTACAATGAGCAGTTCTTC. Amino acids: CSAAGGESYNEQFF.

The J gene is TRBJ2-1, the V gene TRBV4-3; the D is unclear. The germline V gene encodes CDR1 LGHNA and CDR2 YSLEER. There are 14 residues in the CDR3. Trimming cost V 1 base and J 2 bases, with 6 bases left between them. The CDR3 nucleotides read TGCGCCAGCAGCCAAGGCAAAACCTACAATGAGCAGTTCTTC. Its translation: CASSQGKTYNEQFF.

V is TRBV12-3 or TRBV12-4 and J is TRBJ1-1, with no clear D. The V end lost 6 bases, the J end lost 6 bases, and 14 bases lay between the germline ends. The CDR3 totals 13 residues. CDR3 residues: CASSPTSFAEAFF. The CDR3 DNA is TGTGCCAGCAGCCCGACATCCTTCGCTGAAGCTTTCTTT.

Comment on this clonotype: A read error may produce the germline difference seen at one junction end. This chain links TRBV12-3 or TRBV12-4 with TRBJ2-1; D uncertain. The CDR3 length is 14 residues. In DNA form, the CDR3 reads TGTGCCAGCAGCTTGCCTTTCAGCTACAATGGGCAGTTCTTC. This codes for CASSLPFSYNGQFF.

Concerning this clonotype itself: At one end the junction does not follow the germline gene, possibly because of a read error. The chain is built from TRBV24-1 and TRBJ2-7; maybe TRBD2 (5 bases). Germline-derived CDR1 and CDR2 are KGHDR and SFDVKD. CDR3 length: 17 residues. The CDR3 nucleotides are TGTGCCGCCAGTGATTTGACGGGTCTAGCTCACCACTACAAGCAGTACTTC. It is translated as CAASDLTGLAHHYKQYF.

V is TRBV6-1 and J is TRBJ2-7; weak D call: TRBD1 (5 bases). Germline assignment: CDR1 MNHNS and CDR2 SASEGT. The CDR3 covers 13 residues. V was trimmed by 4 bases and J by 4 bases, leaving 11 bases between them. CDR3 sequence: CASSVQDSYEQYF. The CDR3 nucleotides are TGTGCCAGCAGTGTCCAAGACAGTTACGAGCAGTACTTC.

The rearrangement links TRBV6-4 to TRBJ2-3, with D perhaps TRBD1 or TRBD2 (6 bases each). Trimming took 6 bases from V and 4 from J, leaving 17 bases between them. Germline CDR1 is MRHNA and CDR2 is SNTAGT. The CDR3 consists of 15 residues. The CDR3 nucleotides read TGTGCCAGCAGCCGAAGGGGGGTGAACTCAGATACGCAGTATTTT. This gives the protein CASSRRGVNSDTQYF.

This clonotype occurred a few times. The chain uses TRBV3-1 and TRBJ2-7; TRBD2 aligns across 8 bases. Germline V CDR1 and CDR2: LGHDT, YNNKEL (reference sequence). The CDR3 has 14 residues. V lost 5 bases to trimming and J lost 4 bases; unmatched junction nucleotides: 7. In nucleotides, the CDR3 is TGTGCCAGCAGCTCCCGGGCTAGCGGGTACGAGCAGTACTTC. Amino acid sequence: CASSSRASGYEQYF.

V is TRBV25-1 and J is TRBJ1-6; D is unresolved. In germline, CDR1 is MGHDK, CDR2 SYGVNS. V lost 1 base and J lost 10, with 17 bases in between. The CDR3 covers 16 residues. CDR3 loop: CASSEWKDPSVSPLHF. The CDR3 nucleotides are TGTGCCAGCAGTGAATGGAAGGACCCGTCAGTATCACCCCTCCACTTT.

A word on this clonotype: This may be a read error: a much more frequent sequence differs by one nucleotide. J is TRBJ2-7 and V is TRBV18, with a weak D call TRBD2 (6 bases). TRBJ2-5 explains the end of the DNA better; the J call may be wrong. Germline CDR1 KGHSH, CDR2 LQKENI. This CDR3 has 15 amino acids. The CDR3 bases are TGTGCCAGCTCCAGGGAGGCGGTAGATGGAGAGACCCAGTACTTC. Translation: CASSREAVDGETQYF.

This clonotype has just a few counts. The chain joins TRBV7-9 to TRBJ2-5; 13 positions match TRBD2. This CDR3 has 16 amino acids. V was pared by 1 base and J by 5 bases, with 4 bases of the junction left unmatched. Germline V gene data show CDR1 as SEHNR and CDR2 as FQNEAQ (reference sequence). CDR3 sequence: CASSLVGTSGVETQYF. CDR3 nucleotide sequence: TGTGCCAGCAGCTTAGTAGGGACTAGCGGGGTGGAGACCCAGTACTTC.

About this clonotype: Just one base apart from a much larger clone, this may be a read error. V usage is TRBV30 and J usage is TRBJ2-6, with TRBD2 as a possible D gene (6 bases). This CDR3 has 15 residues. Germline V CDR1 and CDR2: GTSNPN, SVGIG (reference sequence). The chain's CDR3 is CAWSVGSTGASVLTF. CDR3 coding DNA: TGTGCCTGGAGTGTCGGGAGCACTGGGGCCAGCGTCCTGACTTTC.

The chain links TRBV6-6 to TRBJ2-5; 10 bases are a match to TRBD2. In germline, CDR1 is MNHNY, CDR2 SVGAGI (reference sequence). This CDR3 has 15 residues. After removal of 6 bases from V and 0 bases from J, the junction contained 4 bases not matched to a gene. The chain's CDR3 is CASSSSGGDQETQYF. The CDR3 DNA reads TGTGCCAGCAGCTCCAGCGGGGGGGACCAAGAGACCCAGTACTTC.

This clonotype was observed a few times. The chain recombines TRBV28 with TRBJ1-2; possible D gene TRBD1, 5 bases. The germline gives CDR1 MDHEN, CDR2 SYDVKM. V was shortened by 5 bases and J by 7 bases, with 8 bases between the two germline ends. The CDR3 runs to 11 residues. CDR3 nucleotide sequence: TGTGCCAGCAGTGAGGGGTTTGGCTACACCTTC. Amino acids: CASSEGFGYTF.

The CDR3 loop reads CASSVDWSVTGELFF. In DNA, the CDR3 is TGTGCCAGCAGCGTAGACTGGAGTGTCACCGGGGAGCTGTTTTTT. The chain recombines TRBV9 with TRBJ2-2; the D is unclear. The CDR3 is 15 amino acids. Germline CDR1 reads SGDLS; CDR2 reads YYNGEE. Trimming stripped 0 bases from V and 4 bases from J, with 10 bases between.

Concerning this clonotype: A read error is possible here, since a much larger clone lies one base away. The V and J genes are TRBV6-2 or TRBV6-3 and TRBJ2-7; TRBD1 is a possible D gene (6 bases). Trimming removed 6 bases at V and 0 bases at J, with 18 bases between. The CDR3 length is 16 residues. Per the germline V gene, CDR1 is MNHEY and CDR2 is SVGEGT. The CDR3, as DNA: TGTGCCAGCAGATCCGGCCACAGGGATCTCTCCTACGAGCAGTACTTC. Amino acids: CASRSGHRDLSYEQYF.

This clonotype has a handful of counts. The chain has TRBV6-5 and TRBJ1-6, with TRBD1 identical over 9 bases. Germline lookup yields CDR1 MNHEY and CDR2 SVGAGI. J gave up 8 bases and V 0 bases, and 2 bases lay outside the gene matches. The CDR3 is 15 residues long. DNA of the CDR3: TGTGCCAGCAGTTACTCGACAGGGGGTTATTCACCCCTCCACTTT. Residues: CASSYSTGGYSPLHF.

Turning to this clonotype: The junction departs from the called germline gene at one end, perhaps through a read error. The chain has TRBV20-1 and TRBJ1-1, with D maybe TRBD1 (6 bases). The CDR3 totals 13 residues. Germline V gives CDR1 DFQATT, CDR2 SNEGSKA (reference sequence). CDR3 nucleotide sequence: TGCAGTGCTAAGACAGGAGTTAACACTGAAGCTTGCTTT. Translating it yields CSAKTGVNTEACF.

This clonotype was counted ten times or more. The chain employs TRBV12-3 or TRBV12-4 and TRBJ2-6; D is unresolved. Trimming left V 5 bases short and J 1 base short, with 9 bases between. The CDR3 sequence is 15 residues long. The CDR3 loop is CASSRPGSGANVLTF. In DNA form, the CDR3 reads TGTGCCAGCAGTCGCCCCGGGTCTGGGGCCAACGTCCTGACTTTC.

This clonotype has at least ten counts. The rearrangement joins TRBV6-6 to TRBJ2-4; 7 bases fit TRBD2. Germline V gene data show CDR1 as MNHNY and CDR2 as SVGAGI (reference sequence). This CDR3 comprises 17 residues. The J segment lost 0 bases and the V segment lost 2 bases, leaving 7 bases of the junction unmatched. This CDR3 reads CASSYPSGLTAKNIQYF. The CDR3 DNA reads TGTGCCAGCAGTTACCCCTCGGGACTAACAGCCAAAAACATTCAGTACTTC.

Notes on this clonotype: One end of the junction is discordant with germline, which a read error may explain. The chain recombines TRBV12-3 or TRBV12-4 with TRBJ1-2; D remains ambiguous. The CDR3 loop spans 14 amino acids. In DNA form, the CDR3 reads TGTGCCAGTAGTTTCTCGAGCTCCTTCTATGGCTACACCTTC. It is translated as CASSFSSSFYGYTF.

The chain links TRBV10-3 to TRBJ2-1; 9 positions agree with TRBD2. Germline V CDR1 and CDR2: ENHRY, SYGVKD. V lost 0 bases to trimming and J lost 12 bases; unmatched junction nucleotides: 6. This CDR3 is built from 14 residues. The CDR3 loop reads CAISESGREGRQFF. DNA of the CDR3: TGTGCCATCAGTGAGTCTGGGCGGGAGGGCCGGCAGTTCTTC.

This clonotype is a singleton in its sample. A read error may produce the germline difference seen at one junction end. This chain joins TRBV12-3 or TRBV12-4 and TRBJ2-3; 13 bases are a match to TRBD2. This CDR3 comprises 16 residues. CDR3 in amino acids: CASSRTSGSRADMQYF. As DNA, the CDR3 is TGTGCCAGCAGCCGGACTAGCGGGAGTAGAGCAGATATGCAGTATTTT.